Here is one TCR beta chain with its context. Germline-derived CDR1 and CDR2 are MGHRA and YSYEKL. CDR3 size: 14 residues. The trim removed 3 bases at V and 7 bases at J, leaving 5 bases unmatched. Only in-frame clones appear in the TCRdb table, and some are missing; sequencing was by immunoSEQ multiplex PCR. The sample lists 40,000 or so clones, 91% occurring once. These data come from a study of T cell changes during pregnancy in multiple sclerosis. This sequence originates from a female donor with multiple sclerosis, enrolled in a pregnancy study. This specimen was CD8+ T cells from peripheral blood mononuclear cells, taken before pregnancy. The rearrangement joins TRBV4-1 to TRBJ2-1, with 8 bases that match TRBD2. CDR3 coding DNA: TGCGCCAGCAGCCACGTAGCGGGACTGAATGAGCAGTTCTTC. Its translation: CASSHVAGLNEQFF.